This note documents a single T cell receptor (beta chain) sequence. The sample comes from a study of CD8 T cells in Susac syndrome. Sequencing targeted TCR beta in blood CD8+ and CD4+ T cells. Healthy donors constituted the controls, which were matched for age and sex. TEMRA cells were FACS-enriched, with CD8+ and CD4+ T cells isolated negatively. RNA in amounts of roughly 0.45 to 1 ug was reverse transcribed with random hexamers. Amplification of TCR beta CDR3 used immunoSEQ multiplex PCR across 54 Vbeta and 13 Jbeta. TCRdb recomputed calls from the immunoSEQ multiplex PCR reads with MiXCR, one row per CDR3 protein. Here the sample spans some 120,000 distinct CDR3 sequences, around 90% being singletons. The V end lost 2 bases, the J end lost 3 bases, and 14 bases lay between the germline ends. The germline V gene encodes CDR1 SGHDN and CDR2 FVKESK. This CDR3 has 17 residues.

Sequenced input: CD4+ T cells from PBMCs. V gene TRBV14 combines with J gene TRBJ1-6; no reliable D call. This clonotype originated in a human donor in good health. Here the CDR3 reads CASSQKSAGFYNSPLHF. The CDR3 coding sequence is TGTGCCAGCAGCCAAAAAAGCGCAGGATTCTATAATTCACCCCTCCACTTT. The full variable domain, rest sourced from reference TRBV14 and TRBJ1-6, is EAGVTQFPSHSVIEKGQTVTLRCDPISGHDNLYWYRRVMGKEIKFLLHFVKESKQDESGMPNNRFLAERTGGTYSTLKVQPAELEDSGVYFCASSQKSAGFYNSPLHFGNGTRLTVT.